This record looks at one T cell receptor (beta chain) sequence and its context. Its antigen remains unknown. The treatment was: some 19 received Ad26.COV2.S at low or high dose, single or two shots; several received placebo; per-sample allocation not given. Samples were taken on day 63 after the first vaccine or placebo injection. The germline gives CDR1 SGDLS, CDR2 YYNGEE. The CDR3 length is 16 residues. Trimming pared 0 bases from V and 5 bases from J, leaving 14 bases between. The entry originates in a study of Ad26.COV2.S vaccination and SARS-CoV-2 variants. Study-level points and caveats: Vaccine and placebo recipients had comparable breadth of non-spike TCRs.

The assay was immunoSEQ multiplex PCR, and TCRdb's table has in-frame clones only and misses some. The data show about 400,000 clones, approximately 91% seen once. The source material was peripheral blood, sampled in a trial of Ad26.COV2.S vaccine versus placebo. This chain links TRBV9 with TRBJ2-2; unclear D gene. This receptor was taken from a person between 18 and 60 years old who received the Ad26.COV2.S COVID-19 vaccine or a placebo. As DNA, the CDR3 is TGTGCCAGCAGCGTAGAGAAAGCGCTAAGTACCGGGGAGCTGTTTTTT. It codes for CASSVEKALSTGELFF.